This TCR beta chain was identified during a study of cytomegalovirus exposure and HLA in healthy donors. Findings of the study overall: Rare TCR sequences predominated, though certain public TCRs were found in many donors. Cytomegalovirus association was assigned to approximately 180 TCR beta chains.

The PCR used 60 Vbeta and 13 Jbeta primers. Assay used: immunoSEQ multiplex PCR; TCRdb lists only in-frame clones, some missing. The sample lists around 41,000 clones; 68% were seen once. Germline V gene sequence: CDR1 GTSNPN, CDR2 SVGIG (reference sequence). J gave up 7 bases and V 3 bases, and 11 bases lay outside the gene matches. The CDR3 length is 14 residues. In regard to this clone: Its target is unknown.

The V call is TRBV30, the J call TRBJ2-5, with 7 bases fitting TRBD1. Sequencing was done on a sample of PBMCs. The receptor was derived from a man in his forties in good health and CMV-seronegative. In DNA form, the CDR3 reads TGTGCCTGGAGCCCACAGGGGCCGGTCGGGACCCAGTACTTC. Translated, it gives CAWSPQGPVGTQYF. The variable domain in full, with the rest retrieved from reference TRBV30 and TRBJ2-5, is SQTIHQWPATLVQPVGSPLSLECTVEGTSNPNLYWYRQAAGRGLQLLFYSVGIGQISSEVPQNLSASRPQDRQFILSSKKLLLSDSGFYLCAWSPQGPVGTQYFGPGTRLLVL.